The sequence of this TCR beta chain was determined in a study of CXCR3-negative and CXCR3-positive naive CD8 T cells. The CDR3 sequence is 13 residues long. CD8+ T cell subsets were each sorted in triplicate, 300,000 cells apiece. CD45RO-CCR7+CD27+CD95- expression identified naive CD8+ T cells. TRB cDNA was prepared as libraries by UMI-labeled 5' RACE. TCRdb reanalyzed the 5' RACE reads and collapses them to one entry per CDR3 protein, without DNA. In all, the sample yields more than 75,000 distinct CDR3 sequences. As to this clonotype: What it binds is unknown.

Study-level findings and limits: Naive cells that were CXCR3-positive had more hydrophobic TRB CDR3s (compared with CXCR3-negative naive cells). Similar TRBV-TRBJ usage characterized naive CXCR3-negative and CXCR3-positive cells; memory cells differed. PBMCs showed partially decreased CXCR3 expression after cryopreservation, and most assays used fresh PBMCs.

The chain joins TRBV12-3 or TRBV12-4 to TRBJ1-2. Sequenced: naive CXCR3+ CD8+ T cells from blood. As to subset: CD45RO-CCR7+CD27+CD95- naive CD8+ T cells expressing CXCR3 (TNR3+). This receptor was identified in a human donor in good health. Some clones in this sample may be carry-over from other donors' samples. This CDR3 reads CASSLFSNYGYTF.